This T cell receptor beta chain was profiled in a study of tumor-infiltrating lymphocytes in localized non-small cell lung cancer. Whole-study context: Patients included smokers and never-smokers with various histologies, some sampled after neoadjuvant chemotherapy. Study-wide results and limits: Different pieces of the same tissue were used for each assay. Only some patients had TCR sequencing, depending on available tissue. IM1 and IM2 tumors showed no difference in T-cell fraction.

Profiled with immunoSEQ multiplex PCR; TCRdb holds only in-frame clones, not every one. The table shows some 8,400 clones, with around 77% occurring only once. About this clone: Its antigen is still unknown.

Sequencing was done on a sample of uninvolved lung tissue not adjacent to the tumor. This receptor was obtained from a human donor with non-small cell lung cancer.

CDR3 in DNA: TGTGCCAGCAGTCTCGGGACAGGGAATCAGCCCCAGCATTTT. Its protein product is CASSLGTGNQPQHF. The genes are TRBV27 and TRBJ1-5; 9 nucleotides match TRBD1. V shed 5 bases and J 4 bases; nucleotides not matched to a gene: 3. This CDR3 comprises 14 residues. Germline CDR1 MNHEY, CDR2 SMNVEV (reference sequence).